Listed below are T cell receptor beta chains from one sample, sequenced in a study of cytotoxic CD8 clonotypes in ibrutinib-treated CLL. Sequenced by immunoSEQ multiplex PCR; TCRdb stores in-frame clones only, minus some. The sample holds nearly 300,000 clones, less than 85% seen once. Material: PBMCs, obtained at disease progression, from a patient treated with ibrutinib. These receptors all come from a human donor with chronic lymphocytic leukemia. Both conserved end residues are part of each CDR3. A D gene is named only where the DNA matches it firmly. Only some rows state a clone size, as once, few, many or a class for expanded clones.

few TRBJ2-7 TRBV29-1 12 TRBD1 CSVVGQPYEQYF TGCAGCGTTGTGGGACAGCCCTACGAGCAGTACTTC
. TRBJ2-5 TRBV7-9 16 TRBD2 CASSPTGTSGQETQYF TGTGCCAGCAGCCCAACCGGGACTAGCGGCCAAGAGACCCAGTACTTC
few TRBJ1-6 TRBV18 19 . CASSPRVQSRSGHNSPLHF TGTGCCAGCTCACCACGCGTTCAGAGTCGGTCTGGTCATAATTCACCCCTCCACTTT
. TRBJ2-7 TRBV6-1 15 . CASSASGTGSYEQYF TGTGCCAGCAGTGCCTCCGGGACTGGCTCCTACGAGCAGTACTTC
few TRBJ1-6 TRBV9 14 TRBD1 CASSVGQAYSPLHF TGTGCCAGCAGCGTTGGACAGGCGTATTCACCCCTCCACTTT
many TRBJ2-3 TRBV5-1 12 . CASREITDTQYF TGCGCCAGCAGGGAAATAACAGATACGCAGTATTTT
few TRBJ1-2 TRBV19 12 . CASSIAGRPYTF TGTGCCAGTAGTATAGCAGGGCGTCCTTACACCTTC
few TRBJ2-3 TRBV9 16 TRBD2 CASSVVAGAPTDTQYF TGTGCCAGCAGCGTAGTAGCGGGGGCCCCCACAGATACGCAGTATTTT
. TRBJ2-3 TRBV4-1 17 TRBD2 CASSQAWGRGGTDTQYF TGCGCCAGCAGCCAAGCCTGGGGGCGGGGGGGCACAGATACGCAGTATTTT
. TRBJ2-6 TRBV6-5 15 . CASRQTGRGANVLTF TGTGCCAGCAGACAAACAGGGCGTGGGGCCAACGTCCTGACTTTC
. TRBJ2-1 TRBV5-1 16 TRBD2 CASSLRDYGKVGEQFF TGCGCCAGCAGCTTGCGGGACTACGGTAAGGTTGGTGAGCAGTTCTTC
few TRBJ1-1 TRBV25-1 14 TRBD1 CASSKDRVFTEAFF TGTGCCAGCAGTAAAGACAGGGTCTTCACTGAAGCTTTCTTT
few TRBJ1-5 TRBV10-1 13 . CATSEDSNQPQHF TGCGCCACCAGCGAGGACAGCAATCAGCCCCAGCATTTT
few TRBJ2-3 TRBV15 17 TRBD2 CATSSPRTSGSTDTQYF TGTGCCACCAGCAGCCCCAGGACTAGCGGGAGCACAGATACGCAGTATTTT
. TRBJ1-3 TRBV10-3 18 . CAISESSLGRSSGNTIYF TGTGCCATCAGTGAGTCGTCTCTGGGCCGGAGCTCTGGAAACACCATATATTTT
. TRBJ2-7 TRBV7-8 14 TRBD1 CASSLSGQAYEQYF TGTGCCAGCAGCTTATCTGGACAGGCCTACGAGCAGTACTTC
. TRBJ2-2 TRBV28 11 . CASMDSGELFF TGTGCCAGCATGGATTCCGGGGAGCTGTTTTTT